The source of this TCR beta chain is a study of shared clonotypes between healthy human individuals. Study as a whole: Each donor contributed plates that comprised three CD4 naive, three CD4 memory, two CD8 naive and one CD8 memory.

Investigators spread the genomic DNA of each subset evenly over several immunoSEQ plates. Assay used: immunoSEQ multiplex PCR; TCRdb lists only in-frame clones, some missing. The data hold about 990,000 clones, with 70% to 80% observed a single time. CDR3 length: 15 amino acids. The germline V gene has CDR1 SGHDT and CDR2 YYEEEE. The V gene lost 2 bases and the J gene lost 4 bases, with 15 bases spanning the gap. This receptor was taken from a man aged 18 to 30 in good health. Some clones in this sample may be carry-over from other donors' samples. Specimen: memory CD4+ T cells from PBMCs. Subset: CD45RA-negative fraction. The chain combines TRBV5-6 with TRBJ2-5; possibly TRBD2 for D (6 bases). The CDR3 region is CASSLRKLGGETQYF. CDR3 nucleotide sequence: TGTGCCAGCAGCTTACGGAAGTTGGGGGGAGAGACCCAGTACTTC.